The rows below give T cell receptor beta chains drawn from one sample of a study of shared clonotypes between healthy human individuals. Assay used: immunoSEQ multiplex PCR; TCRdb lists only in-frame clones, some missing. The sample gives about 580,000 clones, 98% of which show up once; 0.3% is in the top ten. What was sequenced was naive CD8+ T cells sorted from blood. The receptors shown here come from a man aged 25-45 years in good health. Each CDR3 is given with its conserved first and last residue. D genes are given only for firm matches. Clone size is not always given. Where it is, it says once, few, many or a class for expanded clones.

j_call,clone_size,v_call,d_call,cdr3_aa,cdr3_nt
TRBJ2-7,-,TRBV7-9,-,CATSRDNLAYEQYF,TGTGCCACCTCCCGGGACAACCTCGCCTACGAGCAGTACTTC
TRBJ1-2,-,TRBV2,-,CASSEAIQGEGYTF,TGTGCCAGCAGTGAAGCTATACAGGGCGAAGGCTACACCTTC
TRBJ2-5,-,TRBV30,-,CAWRPPAGQKTQYF,TGTGCCTGGAGGCCCCCAGCGGGTCAGAAGACCCAGTACTTC
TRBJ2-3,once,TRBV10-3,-,CAISEPHRDTDTQYF,TGTGCCATCAGTGAGCCCCACAGGGACACAGATACGCAGTATTTT
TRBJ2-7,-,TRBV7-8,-,CASSSLPSKGGYEQYF,TGTGCCAGCAGCTCCTTGCCTAGCAAGGGGGGATACGAGCAGTACTTC
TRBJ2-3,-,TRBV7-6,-,CASSTLGQTSTDTQYF,TGTGCCAGCAGCACCCTTGGACAGACTAGCACAGATACGCAGTATTTT
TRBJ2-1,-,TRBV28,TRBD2,CASILAGPYNEQFF,TGTGCCAGCATACTAGCGGGACCATACAATGAGCAGTTCTTC
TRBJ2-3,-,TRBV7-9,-,CASSHRTDTQYF,TGTGCCAGCAGCCACCGCACAGATACGCAGTATTTT
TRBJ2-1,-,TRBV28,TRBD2,CASARLTSGSMGPYNEQFF,TGTGCCAGCGCGCGGTTAACTAGCGGGAGTATGGGCCCCTACAATGAGCAGTTCTTC
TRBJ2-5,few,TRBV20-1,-,CSASQETQYF,TGCAGTGCTAGTCAAGAGACCCAGTACTTC
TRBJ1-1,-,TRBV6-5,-,CASSYSTGNTEAFF,TGTGCCAGCAGTTACTCGACCGGGAACACTGAAGCTTTCTTT
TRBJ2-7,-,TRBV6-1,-,CASFDSITYEQYF,TGTGCCAGCTTCGACTCAATTACCTACGAGCAGTACTTC
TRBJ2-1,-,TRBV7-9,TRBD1,CASQGVHEQFF,TGTGCCAGCCAGGGGGTTCATGAGCAGTTCTTC
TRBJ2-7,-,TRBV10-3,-,CAISESLFRTHGGDEQYF,TGTGCCATCAGTGAGTCGCTTTTTCGCACCCACGGCGGTGACGAGCAGTACTTC
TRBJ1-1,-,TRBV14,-,CASSQVGRGSTEAFF,TGTGCCAGCAGCCAAGTTGGCCGGGGGAGCACTGAAGCTTTCTTT
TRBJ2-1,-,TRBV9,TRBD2,CASSAPIAGVSYNEQFF,TGTGCCAGCAGCGCTCCAATAGCGGGAGTCTCCTACAATGAGCAGTTCTTC
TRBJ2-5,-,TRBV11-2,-,CASSGSFQETQYF,TGTGCCAGCAGCGGAAGCTTTCAAGAGACCCAGTACTTC
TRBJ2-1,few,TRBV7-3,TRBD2,CASSPTSSGEQFF,TGTGCCAGCAGCCCGACTAGCAGCGGTGAGCAGTTCTTC
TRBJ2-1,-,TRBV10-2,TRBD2,CASSEKASGSYNEQFF,TGCGCCAGCAGTGAGAAGGCTAGCGGGAGCTACAATGAGCAGTTCTTC
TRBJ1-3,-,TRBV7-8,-,CASSSRQMRRNTIYF,TGTGCCAGCAGCTCTCGACAGATGAGGAGAAACACCATATATTTT
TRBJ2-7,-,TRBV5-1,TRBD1,CASSFGTGGDEQYF,TGCGCCAGCAGCTTCGGGACAGGGGGCGATGAGCAGTACTTC
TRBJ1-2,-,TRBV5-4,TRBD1,CASRTQGAKGYTF,TGTGCCAGCAGAACCCAGGGGGCGAAGGGCTACACCTTC
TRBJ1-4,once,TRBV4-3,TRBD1,CASSLGQGNEKLFF,TGCGCCAGCAGCCTCGGACAGGGGAATGAAAAACTGTTTTTT
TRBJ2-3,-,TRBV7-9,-,CASRPARDTQYF,TGTGCCAGCAGACCAGCCCGGGATACGCAGTATTTT
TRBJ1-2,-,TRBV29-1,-,CSVLGISPYGYTF,TGCAGCGTTCTCGGGATTAGTCCGTATGGCTACACCTTC
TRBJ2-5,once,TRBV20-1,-,CSASLRETQYF,TGCAGTGCTAGCCTGCGAGAGACCCAGTACTTC
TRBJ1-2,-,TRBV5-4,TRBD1,CASSLAENTDRANYGYTF,TGTGCCAGCAGCTTGGCCGAAAACACAGACAGGGCTAACTATGGCTACACCTTC
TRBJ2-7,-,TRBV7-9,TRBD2,CASSGSGRAYEQYF,TGTGCCAGCAGCGGTAGCGGGAGGGCCTACGAGCAGTACTTC
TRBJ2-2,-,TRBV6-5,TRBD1,CASSQQGPGELFF,TGTGCCAGCAGTCAACAGGGGCCCGGGGAGCTGTTTTTT
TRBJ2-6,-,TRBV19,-,CASSNSGANVLTF,TGTGCCAGTAGTAATTCTGGGGCCAACGTCCTGACTTTC
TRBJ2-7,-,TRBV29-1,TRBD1,CSVEVPGQGSEQYF,TGCAGCGTTGAGGTACCGGGACAGGGAAGCGAGCAGTACTTC
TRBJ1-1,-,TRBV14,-,CASSHLHGAGATEAFF,TGTGCCAGCAGTCACTTACACGGGGCTGGCGCCACTGAAGCTTTCTTT
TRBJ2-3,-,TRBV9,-,CASSVDGGTDTQYF,TGTGCCAGCAGCGTAGACGGGGGAACAGATACGCAGTATTTT
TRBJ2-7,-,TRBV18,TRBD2,CASSPGLGYEQYF,TGTGCCAGCTCCCCGGGACTAGGCTACGAGCAGTACTTC
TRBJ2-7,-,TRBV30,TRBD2,CAWTPGTSATYEQYF,TGTGCCTGGACTCCTGGGACTAGCGCCACCTACGAGCAGTACTTC
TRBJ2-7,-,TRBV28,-,CATYVPGLADGQYF,TGTGCCACCTATGTTCCGGGTCTAGCTGACGGGCAGTACTTC
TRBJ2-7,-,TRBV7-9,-,CASSAAGAREQYF,TGTGCCAGCAGCGCGGCGGGGGCTCGCGAGCAGTACTTC
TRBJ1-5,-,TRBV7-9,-,CASSLEGYQPQHF,TGTGCCAGCAGCTTAGAAGGTTATCAGCCCCAGCATTTT
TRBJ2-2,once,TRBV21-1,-,CASSKEVAGGPGELFF,TGTGCCAGCAGCAAAGAGGTAGCGGGAGGGCCCGGGGAGCTGTTTTTT
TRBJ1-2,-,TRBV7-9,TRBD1,CASSYGDRLLYGYTF,TGTGCCAGCAGCTACGGGGACAGGCTCCTCTATGGCTACACCTTC
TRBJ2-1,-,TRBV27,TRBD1,CARPGTAYNEQFF,TGTGCCAGACCCGGGACAGCTTACAATGAGCAGTTCTTC
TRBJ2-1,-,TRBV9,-,CASSVNSNEQFF,TGTGCCAGCAGCGTAAATTCGAATGAGCAGTTCTTC
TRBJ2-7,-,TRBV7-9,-,CASSLAPRHEQYF,TGTGCCAGCAGCTTAGCACCCAGACACGAGCAGTACTTC
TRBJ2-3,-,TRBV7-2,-,CASSLTAVQDTQYF,TGTGCCAGCAGCTTAACAGCGGTGCAGGATACGCAGTATTTT
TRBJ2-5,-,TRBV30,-,CAWSLFSSVVETQYF,TGTGCCTGGAGTCTCTTCTCTAGCGTAGTTGAGACCCAGTACTTC
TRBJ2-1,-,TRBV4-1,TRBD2,CASSPSASGGYNEQFF,TGCGCCAGCAGCCCTTCAGCTAGCGGGGGTTACAATGAGCAGTTCTTC
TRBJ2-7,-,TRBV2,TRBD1,CAYLTGLREQYF,TGTGCTTACCTGACAGGGTTGAGGGAGCAGTACTTC
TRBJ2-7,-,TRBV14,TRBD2,CASSPGEVSGTRSYEQYF,TGTGCCAGCAGCCCTGGAGAAGTTAGCGGGACCCGCTCCTACGAGCAGTACTTC